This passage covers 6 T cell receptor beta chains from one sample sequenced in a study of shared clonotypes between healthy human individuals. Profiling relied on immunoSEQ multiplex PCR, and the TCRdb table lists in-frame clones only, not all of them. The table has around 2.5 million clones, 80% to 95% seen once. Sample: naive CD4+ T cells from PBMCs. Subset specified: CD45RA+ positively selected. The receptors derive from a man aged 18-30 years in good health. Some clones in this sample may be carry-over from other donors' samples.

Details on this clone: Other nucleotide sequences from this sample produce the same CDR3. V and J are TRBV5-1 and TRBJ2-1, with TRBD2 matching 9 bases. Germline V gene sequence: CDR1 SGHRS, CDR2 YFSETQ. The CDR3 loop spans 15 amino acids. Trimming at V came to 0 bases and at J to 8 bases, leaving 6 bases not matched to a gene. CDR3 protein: CASSLELAGGYEQFF. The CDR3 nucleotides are TGCGCCAGCAGCTTGGAACTAGCGGGTGGCTATGAGCAGTTCTTC. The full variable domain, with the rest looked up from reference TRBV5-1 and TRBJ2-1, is KAGVTQTPRYLIKTRGQQVTLSCSPISGHRSVSWYQQTPGQGLQFLFEYFSETQRNKGNFPGRFSGRQFSNSRSEMNVSTLELGDSALYLCASSLELAGGYEQFFGPGTRLTVL.

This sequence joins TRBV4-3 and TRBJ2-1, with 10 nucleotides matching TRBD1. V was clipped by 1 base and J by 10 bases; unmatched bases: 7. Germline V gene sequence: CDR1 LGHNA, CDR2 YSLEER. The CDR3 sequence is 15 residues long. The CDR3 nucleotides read TGCGCCAGCAGCCAAGTCAGACAGGGGGCATACGAGCAGTTCTTC. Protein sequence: CASSQVRQGAYEQFF.

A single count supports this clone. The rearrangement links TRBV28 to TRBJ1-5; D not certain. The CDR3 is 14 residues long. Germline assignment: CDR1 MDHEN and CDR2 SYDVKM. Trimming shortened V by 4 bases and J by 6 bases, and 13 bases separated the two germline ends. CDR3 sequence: CASSYEAKGQPQHF. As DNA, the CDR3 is TGTGCCAGCAGTTATGAGGCGAAAGGTCAGCCCCAGCATTTT. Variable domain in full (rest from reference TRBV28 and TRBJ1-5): DVKVTQSSRYLVKRTGEKVFLECVQDMDHENMFWYRQDPGLGLRLIYFSYDVKMKEKGDIPEGYSVSREKKERFSLILESASTNQTSMYLCASSYEAKGQPQHFGDGTRLSIL.

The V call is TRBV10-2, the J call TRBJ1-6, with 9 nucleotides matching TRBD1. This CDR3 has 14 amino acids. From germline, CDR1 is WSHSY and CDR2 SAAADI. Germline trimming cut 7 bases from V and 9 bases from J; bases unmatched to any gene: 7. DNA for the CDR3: TGCGCCAGCACCCCACGGGACAGGGTTTCACCCCTCCACTTT. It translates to CASTPRDRVSPLHF.

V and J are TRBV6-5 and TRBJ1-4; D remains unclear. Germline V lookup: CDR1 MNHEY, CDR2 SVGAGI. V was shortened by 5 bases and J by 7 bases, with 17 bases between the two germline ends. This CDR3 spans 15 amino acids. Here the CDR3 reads CASSPSGAGREKLFF. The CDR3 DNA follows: TGTGCCAGCAGTCCCTCCGGCGCGGGTCGTGAAAAACTGTTTTTT.

The CDR3 reads CASSLVSGLGTGELFF. CDR3 DNA: TGTGCCAGCAGCTTAGTGTCAGGGCTGGGCACCGGGGAGCTGTTTTTT. The V and J genes are TRBV11-2 and TRBJ2-2; D is possibly TRBD1 (5 bases). The CDR3 sequence is 16 residues long. V lost 1 base and J lost 4, with 13 bases in between. Germline V gives CDR1 SGHAT, CDR2 FQNNGV.